This T cell receptor (beta chain) was sequenced for a study of blood T cell repertoires in COVID-19. Overall study context: Samples representing acute and convalescent COVID-19 were sourced from the United States, Italy and Spain.

In the authors' workflow: Quantification of nucleated cells was approximated via reference gene primer amplification. Method: immunoSEQ multiplex PCR; TCRdb's copy keeps in-frame clones and lacks some. V, J and clone size were drawn from that table, and D and trimming were deduced from the DNA. The data show 200,000 to 250,000 clones, around 81% seen once. V lost 3 bases to trimming and J lost 2 bases, with 29 bases between them. Germline CDR1 is SGHVS and CDR2 is FQNEAQ. The CDR3 loop spans 21 amino acids. This clone was observed a handful of times. This receptor was identified in a man aged 25-40 years who had recovered from COVID-19. What was sequenced was peripheral blood. The chain recombines TRBV7-8 with TRBJ1-5, with D perhaps TRBD1 (5 bases). The DNA of the CDR3 is TGTGCCAGCAGCTTGTCGGTTTTTGTACAGGAAACTGACCTGGGCAATCAGCCCCAGCATTTT. Amino acid sequence: CASSLSVFVQETDLGNQPQHF. Combining the CDR3 with reference TRBV7-8 and TRBJ1-5 gives the whole variable domain GAGVSQSPRYKVAKRGQDVALRCDPISGHVSLFWYQQALGQGPEFLTYFQNEAQLDKSGLPSDRFFAERPEGSVSTLKIQRTQQEDSAVYLCASSLSVFVQETDLGNQPQHFGDGTRLSIL.